Included here is one T cell receptor (beta chain) sequence, with context. How the authors handled the data: Researchers report that nucleated cell counts were estimated from reference gene primer amplification. The data were produced by immunoSEQ multiplex PCR, yet TCRdb's version contains in-frame clones alone and is incomplete. Clone size and the V and J calls come from that table; the DNA yielded D and trimming. This repertoire shows about 92,000 clones, 85% found once; its top ten account for over 35%. The data were obtained in a study of blood T cell repertoires in COVID-19. Study at large: Donors in the United States, Italy and Spain gave samples during acute or convalescent COVID-19. Sources were T cells, B-cell-depleted T cells, or PBMCs; the material itself was cDNA or gDNA.

Sequencing input: peripheral blood. The clonotype originates from an elderly man with acute or convalescent COVID-19.

CDR3 DNA: TGTGCCAGCAGCGCGGGGCTGGGCGGAAACACCATATATTTT. Translation: CASSAGLGGNTIYF. This chain uses TRBV5-4 with TRBJ1-3; D is perhaps TRBD1 (5 bases). The CDR3 length is 14 residues. Germline V gene data show CDR1 as SGHNT and CDR2 as YYREEE (reference sequence). Trimming took 4 bases from V and 4 from J, leaving 12 bases between them.